A selection of T cell receptor beta chains follows, all from one sample in a study of identical twins. From the 5' RACE reads, TCRdb called clonotypes with MiXCR, one entry per CDR3 protein. The table includes around 280,000 distinct CDR3 sequences, more than 6.5% detected once. These data were likewise used in another study, on yellow fever vaccine responses in identical twins.

The sample consisted of memory (CD45RO+) T cells sorted from blood. The receptors were gathered from a woman younger than 30 in good health. The CDR3 runs from the conserved cysteine through the conserved F or W. The D gene is left open where the match is weak. The size field is filled for only some rows; it gives once, few, many or a size class.

j_gene	v_gene	d_gene	abundance	CDR3nt	CDR3aa
TRBJ1-2	TRBV2	-	-	TGTACCCTCTGCTTAGATCCTCGGTGGCAGGGTATTTACTATGGCTACACCTTC	CTLCLDPRWQGIYYGYTF
TRBJ2-5	TRBV4-1	-	many	TGCGCCAGCAGCCATAATTTCTTAGCCCAAGAGACCCAGTACTTC	CASSHNFLAQETQYF
TRBJ2-7	TRBV25-1	-	few	TGTGCCAGCAGTGAATACCGGGAGTCTCGCTACGAGCAGTACTTC	CASSEYRESRYEQYF
TRBJ1-6	TRBV5-5	-	few	TGTGCCAGCAACCAAGGGGATACGAATTCACCCCTCCACTTT	CASNQGDTNSPLHF
TRBJ2-6	TRBV18	TRBD2	-	TGTGCCAGCTCACCCGACGGGGGGTCCTCTGGGGCCAACGTCCTGACTTTC	CASSPDGGSSGANVLTF
TRBJ1-1	TRBV6-1	-	few	TGTGCCAGCAGGAGGGGGGTTTACGAAGCTTTCTTT	CASRRGVYEAFF
TRBJ2-3	TRBV4-2	-	many	TGTGCCAGCAGCCAAGATTCGGGCACAGATACGCAGTATTTT	CASSQDSGTDTQYF
TRBJ1-1	TRBV7-8	-	few	TGTGCCAGCAGCCCCTCGGGGGTGCAGGCTGAAGCTTTCTTT	CASSPSGVQAEAFF
TRBJ2-7	TRBV5-8	TRBD2	few	TGTGCCAGCAGCGCAACTAGCGGGGTTACCTACGAGCAGTACTTC	CASSATSGVTYEQYF
TRBJ2-1	TRBV4-2	-	many	TGTGCCAGCAGCCAAGATAGAGTAAGTAACGTCTACAATGAGCAGTTCTTC	CASSQDRVSNVYNEQFF
TRBJ2-1	TRBV10-3	TRBD2	many	TGTGCCATCAGTGACGGGACTAGCGGGAGGGGAAATGAGCAGTTCTTC	CAISDGTSGRGNEQFF
TRBJ2-5	TRBV20-1	TRBD2	-	TGCTGTGCTAGAGAGGCCGTCCCTAGCGGGGGGGCCCAGGAGACCCAGTACTTC	CCAREAVPSGGAQETQYF
TRBJ2-1	TRBV11-3	-	few	TGTGCCAGCAGCTTATTCAACTCGGACAATGAGCAGTTCTTC	CASSLFNSDNEQFF
TRBJ2-5	TRBV2	TRBD2	few	TGTGCCAGCACCCCGGGACTAGCGGGGACCCAGTACTTC	CASTPGLAGTQYF
TRBJ2-1	TRBV5-1	-	many	TGCGCCAGCAGCTTTCAGATTTCCGGGAGAACCCTAAACAATGAGCAGTTCTTC	CASSFQISGRTLNNEQFF
TRBJ1-1	TRBV12-3/TRBV12-4	TRBD1	many	TGTGCCAGCAGTTTCGCCGGACAGGGTACTGAAGCTTTCTTT	CASSFAGQGTEAFF
TRBJ2-5	TRBV28	TRBD1	-	TGTGCCAGCAGTTCAGGGACAGCCCAACAAGAGACCCAGTACTTC	CASSSGTAQQETQYF
TRBJ2-1	TRBV25-1	-	many	TGTGCCAGCAGCAGGGATGGGGACTCCCTCTCCTACAATGAGCAGTTCTTC	CASSRDGDSLSYNEQFF